This TCR beta chain was sequenced for a study of CD8 T cells in ankylosing spondylitis. General study points: Made up of roughly 8 highly homologous variants, a TCR beta motif appeared characteristic of ankylosing spondylitis blood. Disease-associated clonotypes exhibited CD8+ identity and were relatively infrequent in peripheral blood.

Quantitative 5'-RACE with molecular barcodes generated TCR beta libraries. Using its own MiXCR run on the 5' RACE reads, TCRdb lists one record per CDR3 protein. The sample holds 330,000 or so distinct CDR3 sequences, roughly 8% seen once. This clonotype was observed at least ten times. The antigen is unknown. This clonotype was obtained from a male donor with ankylosing spondylitis. Sequenced sample: blood, either unsorted or a sorted T cell fraction (not recorded which).

CDR3 sequence (DNA): TGTGCCAGCAGCCCCGGGACATACACCGGGGAGCTGTTTTTT. This encodes CASSPGTYTGELFF. The chain uses TRBV2 and TRBJ2-2; D may be TRBD1 (6 bases). The CDR3 length is 14 residues. With 6 bases removed from V and 3 bases from J, the gap between germline ends came to 11 bases. Looked up from germline, CDR1 is SNHLY and CDR2 is FYNNEI.